This entry lists 10 T cell receptor beta chains sequenced from one sample in a study of cytomegalovirus exposure and HLA in healthy donors. In the PCR, 60 Vbeta and 13 Jbeta primers were used. Some clones are missing from TCRdb's copy, which holds only in-frame ones; the method was immunoSEQ multiplex PCR. The profile shows about 170,000 clones, approximately 82% of them singletons. Material for sequencing was PBMCs. The receptors stem from a male donor in good health and CMV-seronegative.

The rearrangement uses TRBV10-3 and TRBJ2-1; the match to TRBD1 covers 12 bases. The CDR3 sequence is 17 residues long. The V gene's germline CDR1 is ENHRY and CDR2 SYGVKD. V was pared by 2 bases and J by 8 bases, with 10 bases of the junction left unmatched. The CDR3 DNA reads TGTGCCATCAGTGAGGAGTTTTCGGGACAGGGGGCTTATGAGCAGTTCTTC. Protein product: CAISEEFSGQGAYEQFF.

The chain combines TRBV7-9 with TRBJ1-6; D is uncertain. Germline V CDR1 and CDR2: SEHNR, FQNEAQ (reference sequence). The CDR3 covers 15 residues. V gave up 5 bases and J gave up 0 bases, with 8 bases separating them. Written as DNA, the CDR3 is TGTGCCAGCAGCAGTTACAGCTCCTATAATTCACCCCTCCACTTT. This encodes CASSSYSSYNSPLHF.

Note on this clone: This is likely a read error, given that the CDR3 carries no conserved phenylalanine or tryptophan at its end. Because the CDR3's place on the DNA is in doubt, the DNA is left out and the CDR3 is given as listed by TCRdb. The V call is TRBV6-1, the J call TRBJ1-1. The CDR3 is made up of 17 amino acids, end residues included. Germline assignment: CDR1 MNHNS and CDR2 SASEGT. The CDR3 spells CASSEAAGSADLVGFPS.

The chain is built from TRBV12-5 and TRBJ2-5, with a possible D match to TRBD2 (5 bases). There are 13 residues in the CDR3. The V end was cut by 1 base, the J end by 2 bases, with 5 bases between. Looked up from germline, CDR1 is LGHNT and CDR2 is FRNRAP. The DNA of the CDR3 is TGTGCTAGTGGTTTGGCGGGGCAAGAGACCCAGTACTTC. It specifies CASGLAGQETQYF.

V is TRBV13 and J is TRBJ2-7; the D gene is possibly TRBD2 (7 bases). Trimming left V 2 bases short and J 2 bases short, with 10 bases between. The V gene's germline CDR1 is PRHDT and CDR2 FYEKMQ (reference sequence). CDR3 length: 14 amino acids. DNA of the CDR3: TGTGCCAGCAGCTTAAGGGGGGGGCCCTACGAGCAGTACTTC. Residues: CASSLRGGPYEQYF.

The V gene is TRBV7-2, the J gene TRBJ2-3; possible D gene TRBD1, 6 bases. Germline loops: CDR1 SGHTA, CDR2 FQGNSA. The CDR3 is 15 residues long. The V and J ends lost 1 base and 5 bases respectively, with 13 bases between them. CDR3 loop: CASSLGGQGIDTQYF. In DNA form, the CDR3 reads TGTGCCAGCAGCTTAGGTGGTCAGGGGATAGATACGCAGTATTTT.

This clone was counted a single time. V usage is TRBV19 and J usage is TRBJ2-2, with TRBD1 identical over 7 bases. CDR3 length: 15 residues. Germline loops: CDR1 LNHDA, CDR2 SQIVND (reference sequence). Germline trimming cut 5 bases from V and 2 bases from J; bases unmatched to any gene: 5. Here the CDR3 reads CASSAGTVNTGELFF. The CDR3 bases are TGTGCCAGTAGTGCTGGGACAGTAAACACCGGGGAGCTGTTTTTT.

V is TRBV4-2 and J is TRBJ2-5; 7 positions agree with TRBD1. The CDR3 has 16 residues. J was trimmed by 4 bases and V by 0 bases; bases with no gene match: 8. Germline assignment: CDR1 LGHNA and CDR2 YNFKEQ. CDR3 nucleotide sequence: TGTGCCAGCAGCCAAGAGAGTTGGAGACAGGGAGAGACCCAGTACTTC. Translating it yields CASSQESWRQGETQYF.

The rearrangement joins TRBV25-1 to TRBJ2-7; possibly TRBD2 for D (6 bases). The CDR3 sequence is 12 residues long. V shed 6 bases and J shed 4 bases, with 10 bases lying between them. CDR1 and CDR2 from the germline V gene are MGHDK and SYGVNS. CDR3 sequence (DNA): TGTGCCAGCAGGTCCCGGGGGTACGAGCAGTACTTC. This sequence encodes CASRSRGYEQYF.

The chain has TRBV7-8 and TRBJ1-1; 8 nucleotides match TRBD1. The V gene's germline CDR1 is SGHVS and CDR2 FQNEAQ. There are 16 residues in the CDR3. V lost 6 bases, J lost 0 bases, and 9 bases stayed unmatched. CDR3 in DNA: TGTGCCAGCAGACCAGACAGGGGCGGTATGAACACTGAAGCTTTCTTT. It specifies CASRPDRGGMNTEAFF.